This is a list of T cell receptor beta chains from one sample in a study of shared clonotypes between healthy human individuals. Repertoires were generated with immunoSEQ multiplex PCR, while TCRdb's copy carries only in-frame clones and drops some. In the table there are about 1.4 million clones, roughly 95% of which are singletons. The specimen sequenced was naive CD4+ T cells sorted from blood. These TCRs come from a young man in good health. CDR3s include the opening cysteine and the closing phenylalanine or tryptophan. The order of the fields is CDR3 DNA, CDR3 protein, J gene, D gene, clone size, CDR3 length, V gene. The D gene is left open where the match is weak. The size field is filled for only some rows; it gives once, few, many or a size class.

TGCGCCAGCAGCTTGGTAAGGGGAGGGGCCTACGAGCAGTACTTC | CASSLVRGGAYEQYF | TRBJ2-7 | TRBD2 | . | 15 | TRBV5-1
TGTGCCAGCAGCTCAGGCTCGGGAAATGAGCAGTTCTTC | CASSSGSGNEQFF | TRBJ2-1 | . | . | 13 | TRBV7-2
TGCGCCAGCAGCCGCTCCGGGACAGGCACCTACGAGCAGTACTTC | CASSRSGTGTYEQYF | TRBJ2-7 | TRBD1 | . | 15 | TRBV5-1
TGTGCCAGCACGCAGGGCCCTTGGGGCCCAGAGAGAGAGGAAGCTTTCTTT | CASTQGPWGPEREEAFF | TRBJ1-1 | . | . | 17 | TRBV2
TGTGCCAGCAAAGCGGGAGCCACAGATACGCAGTATTTT | CASKAGATDTQYF | TRBJ2-3 | TRBD2 | . | 13 | TRBV2
TGTGCCAGCAGCCCGGCGGACACCTACTACGAGCAGTACTTC | CASSPADTYYEQYF | TRBJ2-7 | . | . | 14 | TRBV5-5
TGCGCCAGCAGCTCCCGGACAGCCTCTGGGGCCAACGTCCTGACTTTC | CASSSRTASGANVLTF | TRBJ2-6 | . | . | 16 | TRBV5-1
TGTGCCAGCAAACGGGAGGAAGTCGCAGATACGCAGTATTTT | CASKREEVADTQYF | TRBJ2-3 | TRBD2 | . | 14 | TRBV6-1
TGTGCCAGCAAATTGGCTAGCGGGAGGGTTACTCAGTTCTTC | CASKLASGRVTQFF | TRBJ2-1 | TRBD2 | . | 14 | TRBV2
TGTGCCAGTAGTATAGCCGGGGCAGGTAACACTGAAGCTTTCTTT | CASSIAGAGNTEAFF | TRBJ1-1 | . | . | 15 | TRBV19
TGCGCCAGCAGCCTAGGAACAGGATCCCTTATCTATGGCTACACCTTC | CASSLGTGSLIYGYTF | TRBJ1-2 | . | . | 16 | TRBV5-1
TGTGCCAGCAGTGAAGGGACTAGAACTGAAGCTTTCTTT | CASSEGTRTEAFF | TRBJ1-1 | . | few | 13 | TRBV6-1
TGTGCCAGCAGGATACCTAGCACAGATACGCAGTATTTT | CASRIPSTDTQYF | TRBJ2-3 | . | . | 13 | TRBV28
TGTGCCAGCAGCCAAGGGAGGCTGGGTCAAGAGACCCAGTACTTC | CASSQGRLGQETQYF | TRBJ2-5 | . | . | 15 | TRBV5-4
TGTGCCAGCAGTTTTAGCGGAGCGAACACCGGGGAGCTGTTTTTT | CASSFSGANTGELFF | TRBJ2-2 | . | . | 15 | TRBV28
TGTGCCAGCTCACCGCGACAGTCCTACGAGCAGTACTTC | CASSPRQSYEQYF | TRBJ2-7 | . | . | 13 | TRBV18
TGTGCCAGCAGCCAAGCGATAGGTAGTGCCGTGAGCACTGAAGCTTTCTTT | CASSQAIGSAVSTEAFF | TRBJ1-1 | . | once | 17 | TRBV4-2
TGCGCCAGCAGACCGGGACAGGGCGTAGATACGCAGTATTTT | CASRPGQGVDTQYF | TRBJ2-3 | TRBD1 | once | 14 | TRBV10-1
TGCGCCAGCAGCCCCGGACTAGCGATGGATACGCAGTATTTT | CASSPGLAMDTQYF | TRBJ2-3 | TRBD2 | . | 14 | TRBV5-1
TGTGCCAGCAGCCGTCCTGGCGGGCCGACCCAGTACTTC | CASSRPGGPTQYF | TRBJ2-5 | . | . | 13 | TRBV13
TGTGCCAGCAGTGCACGGACTAGCGTGACCTACGAGCAGTACTTC | CASSARTSVTYEQYF | TRBJ2-7 | TRBD2 | . | 15 | TRBV2
TGCGCCAGCAGCCGAGAAACCGGGACAGGCGCAGATACGCAGTATTTT | CASSRETGTGADTQYF | TRBJ2-3 | TRBD1 | . | 16 | TRBV4-1
TGTGCCAGCAGCTTACACCCAAAATCCGCCCATCGGGACAGGTTCGACACCATATATTTT | CASSLHPKSAHRDRFDTIYF | TRBJ1-3 | TRBD1 | . | 20 | TRBV13
TGTGCCAGTAGTATTCAGGGGTCGGGGGAGCAGTACTTC | CASSIQGSGEQYF | TRBJ2-7 | . | . | 13 | TRBV19
TGTGCCAGCAGCTACTTTCGGGCGGGAAACACCGGGGAGCTGTTTTTT | CASSYFRAGNTGELFF | TRBJ2-2 | . | . | 16 | TRBV7-2
TGTGCCAGCAGCGTTTCTTCACAGACTAATACGCAGTATTTT | CASSVSSQTNTQYF | TRBJ2-3 | . | . | 14 | TRBV9
TGTGCCAGCTCACCAGGACAGTACAATGAGCAGTTCTTC | CASSPGQYNEQFF | TRBJ2-1 | . | . | 13 | TRBV18
TGTGCCAGCAGCAAAGTACTGCGGGACAGATTCTCTGGGGCCAACGTCCTGACTTTC | CASSKVLRDRFSGANVLTF | TRBJ2-6 | . | . | 19 | TRBV21-1
TGTGCCAGTAGTATAGTTCTCGGACAGGATGTCGAAAAACTGTTTTTT | CASSIVLGQDVEKLFF | TRBJ1-4 | TRBD1 | . | 16 | TRBV19
TGTGCCAGCAGCGTAGTCCCTGGACAGGGGAACGGGGAGCTGTTTTTT | CASSVVPGQGNGELFF | TRBJ2-2 | TRBD1 | . | 16 | TRBV9
TGTGCCAGCAGCCCGGGCGGGGATCAAGAGACCCAGTACTTC | CASSPGGDQETQYF | TRBJ2-5 | . | . | 14 | TRBV5-4
TGCAGCGTAGGCATCTCTGGAAACACCATATATTTT | CSVGISGNTIYF | TRBJ1-3 | . | . | 12 | TRBV29-1
TGTGCCAGCAGCCTCGGGGGGCCCCATGAGCAGTTCTTC | CASSLGGPHEQFF | TRBJ2-1 | . | . | 13 | TRBV5-4
TGTGCCATCAGTGCCGGGATAGGCACCGGGGAGCTGTTTTTT | CAISAGIGTGELFF | TRBJ2-2 | . | . | 14 | TRBV10-3
TGTGCCATCAGCTCAAAAGGGACAGGGGGCAATGAGCAGTTCTTC | CAISSKGTGGNEQFF | TRBJ2-1 | TRBD1 | . | 15 | TRBV10-3
TGTGCCAGCAGCCCCGCATCAGATACGCAGTATTTT | CASSPASDTQYF | TRBJ2-3 | . | . | 12 | TRBV7-6
TGTGCCAGCAGGACCGGGGACCACCCTACCTACGAGCAGTACTTC | CASRTGDHPTYEQYF | TRBJ2-7 | . | . | 15 | TRBV7-9
TGTGCCAGCAGCTTACAGGGTATATTAGTCGCCGAGCAGTACTTC | CASSLQGILVAEQYF | TRBJ2-7 | . | . | 15 | TRBV7-2